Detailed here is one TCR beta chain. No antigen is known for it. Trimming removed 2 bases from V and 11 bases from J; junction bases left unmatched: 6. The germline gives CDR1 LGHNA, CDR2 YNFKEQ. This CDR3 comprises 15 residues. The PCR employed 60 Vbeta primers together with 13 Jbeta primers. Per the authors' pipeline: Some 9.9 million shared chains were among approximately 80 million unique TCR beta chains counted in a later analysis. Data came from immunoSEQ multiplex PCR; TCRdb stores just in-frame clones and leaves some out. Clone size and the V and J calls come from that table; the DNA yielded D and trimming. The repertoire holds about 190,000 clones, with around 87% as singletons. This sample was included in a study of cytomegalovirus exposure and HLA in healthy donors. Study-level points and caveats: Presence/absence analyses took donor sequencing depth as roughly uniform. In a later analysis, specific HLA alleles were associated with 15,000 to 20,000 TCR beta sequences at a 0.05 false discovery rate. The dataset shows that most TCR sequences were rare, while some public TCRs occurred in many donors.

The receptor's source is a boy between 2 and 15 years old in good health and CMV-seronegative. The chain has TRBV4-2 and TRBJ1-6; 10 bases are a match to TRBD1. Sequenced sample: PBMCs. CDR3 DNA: TGTGCCAGCAGCCAACCCGGACAGGGGGGACCACCCCTCCACTTT. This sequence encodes CASSQPGQGGPPLHF.